A single sample gave rise to the 18 T cell receptor beta chains below, sequenced in a study of blood T cell repertoires in COVID-19 (dated by TCRdb to the early 2020s). Receptor libraries were prepared by the immunoSEQ multiplex PCR assay. TCRdb obtained this table from immuneACCESS and retained in-frame rearrangements with V and J assigned. These tables miss some clones; where compared with another copy, unresolved V genes account for less than half of the shortfall, and the remainder is unexplained. The sample contains roughly 100,000 clones, 84% of them found a single time. About a tenth of the sample goes to the ten largest clones. What was sequenced was peripheral blood. These receptors originate from a man between 40 and 49 years old with active or convalescent COVID-19.

The V gene is TRBV19, the J gene TRBJ2-5, with TRBD2 identical over 10 bases. Unmatched junction bases numbered 10, after V lost 7 bases and J lost 5 bases. In germline, CDR1 is LNHDA, CDR2 SQIVND (reference sequence). The CDR3 extends over 15 amino acids. The CDR3 nucleotides read TGTGCCAGTAACCCCAGCGGGGGGGCTAGGGAGACCCAGTACTTC. Translated: CASNPSGGARETQYF. Together with reference TRBV19 and TRBJ2-5, the CDR3 gives the full variable domain: DGGITQSPKYLFRKEGQNVTLSCEQNLNHDAMYWYRQDPGQGLRLIYYSQIVNDFQKGDIAEGYSVSREKKESFPLTVTSAQKNPTAFYLCASNPSGGARETQYFGPGTRLLVL.

The chain couples TRBV10-1 to TRBJ2-3; 12 bases align to TRBD2. The J segment lost 5 bases and the V segment lost 3 bases, leaving 18 bases of the junction unmatched. The CDR3 spans 20 residues. In germline, CDR1 is WNHNN, CDR2 SYGVQD (reference sequence). The CDR3 is CASSDHSRSSGGAFLDTQYF. The CDR3, as DNA: TGCGCCAGCAGTGACCACTCCCGTTCTAGCGGGGGGGCGTTTCTAGATACGCAGTATTTT.

CDR3 loop: CSVDAPGQVGHNEQFF. In DNA form, the CDR3 reads TGCAGCGTCGATGCCCCGGGACAGGTGGGGCACAATGAGCAGTTCTTC. The chain has TRBV29-1 and TRBJ2-1; 8 bases align to TRBD1. The CDR3 has 16 residues. V shed 6 bases, J shed 5 bases, and the junction held 15 bases outside the gene matches. Germline-derived CDR1 and CDR2 are SQVTM and ANQGSEA.

The chain combines TRBV6-5 with TRBJ2-3; perhaps TRBD2 as D (7 bases). Germline CDR1 MNHEY, CDR2 SVGAGI. With 6 bases removed from V and 1 base from J, the gap between germline ends came to 14 bases. CDR3 length: 15 residues. For the CDR3, the DNA is TGTGCCAGCAGCTCGTGGGAGGGGGGCACAGATACGCAGTATTTT. This translates into CASSSWEGGTDTQYF.

The chain carries TRBV7-9 and TRBJ2-3; D may be TRBD1 (6 bases). V lost 1 base and J 3 bases, leaving 11 bases between the germline ends. Germline CDR1 SEHNR, CDR2 FQNEAQ (reference sequence). The CDR3 has 15 amino acids. CDR3 region: CASSLGQERTDTQYF. CDR3 bases: TGTGCCAGCAGCTTAGGACAGGAACGGACAGATACGCAGTATTTT.

This chain uses TRBV9 with TRBJ1-1; D remains ambiguous. Germline V gene sequence: CDR1 SGDLS, CDR2 YYNGEE. The CDR3 is 12 residues long. The germline V and J ends were trimmed by 0 bases and 7 bases, with 7 bases remaining between them. CDR3 sequence reads: CASSVGFGEAFF. Here the CDR3 DNA reads TGTGCCAGCAGCGTAGGGTTCGGTGAAGCTTTCTTT. The whole variable domain, remainder taken from reference TRBV9 and TRBJ1-1, is DSGVTQTPKHLITATGQRVTLRCSPRSGDLSVYWYQQSLDQGLQFLIQYYNGEERAKGNILERFSAQQFPDLHSELNLSSLELGDSALYFCASSVGFGEAFFGQGTRLTVV.

The chain uses TRBV7-2 and TRBJ1-6, with D unclear. The V end lost 1 base, the J end lost 2 bases, and 12 bases lay between the germline ends. Germline V gene lookup returns CDR1 SGHTA and CDR2 FQGNSA. The CDR3 extends over 17 amino acids. The CDR3 nucleotides are TGTGCCAGCAGCTTAGATGGGGATAGCGCCTATAATTCACCCCTCCACTTT. This codes for CASSLDGDSAYNSPLHF.

CDR3 in amino acids: CASSTVAGPYNEQFF. The CDR3 DNA sequence: TGTGCCAGCAGCACAGTGGCGGGACCCTACAATGAGCAGTTCTTC. The chain recombines TRBV7-9 with TRBJ2-1; D is perhaps TRBD2 (6 bases). Germline V gives CDR1 SEHNR, CDR2 FQNEAQ (reference sequence). The CDR3 runs to 15 residues. V was trimmed by 5 bases and J by 2 bases, leaving 13 bases between them.

V usage is TRBV5-4 and J usage is TRBJ1-1; no definite D call. The CDR3 has 15 amino acids. Germline loops: CDR1 SGHNT, CDR2 YYREEE (reference sequence). Trimming removed 3 bases from V and 1 base from J, with 13 bases in between. CDR3 DNA: TGTGCCAGCAGCTCCTTCTGGGGAGGGAACACTGAAGCTTTCTTT. It codes for CASSSFWGGNTEAFF.

The chain recombines TRBV5-4 with TRBJ1-4; the D gene is possibly TRBD1 (5 bases). This CDR3 comprises 15 residues. Trimming cost V 0 bases and J 3 bases, with 9 bases left between them. Per the germline V gene, CDR1 is SGHNT and CDR2 is YYREEE (reference sequence). CDR3 sequence (DNA): TGTGCCAGCAGCTTGGGCCAGGGATCTAATGAAAAACTGTTTTTT. It codes for CASSLGQGSNEKLFF.

This clone occurred a few times. This chain connects TRBV6-5 to TRBJ1-2; 9 bases line up with TRBD1. Germline V gene sequence: CDR1 MNHEY, CDR2 SVGAGI. The V segment lost 4 bases and the J segment 8 bases; nucleotides outside the gene matches: 11. The CDR3 is made up of 15 amino acids. The chain's CDR3 is CASSSGTGPLTGYTF. The CDR3 DNA follows: TGTGCCAGCAGTTCCGGGACAGGGCCTCTAACCGGCTACACCTTC.

The chain couples TRBV5-1 to TRBJ2-5, with a tentative D call TRBD1 (6 bases). CDR3 length: 13 amino acids. Germline CDR1 and CDR2: SGHRS and YFSETQ. Between the trimmed V and J ends, which lost 4 bases and 9 bases, there was a span of 16 bases. CDR3 in amino acids: CASSGDIMNSQYF. CDR3 coding DNA: TGCGCCAGCAGCGGGGACATAATGAATTCCCAGTACTTC.

The chain has TRBV9 and TRBJ1-4, with a possible D match to TRBD1 (5 bases). This CDR3 has 14 residues. CDR1 SGDLS and CDR2 YYNGEE come from the germline V gene. Trimming left V 0 bases short and J 2 bases short, with 5 bases between. The CDR3: CASSVEGTNEKLFF. CDR3 nucleotides: TGTGCCAGCAGCGTAGAGGGGACTAATGAAAAACTGTTTTTT.

The chain combines TRBV18 with TRBJ2-5, with TRBD2 identical over 8 bases. CDR1 is KGHSH and CDR2 is LQKENI in the germline V gene. Unmatched junction bases numbered 13, after V lost 3 bases and J lost 7 bases. The length of the CDR3 is 16 residues. The CDR3 sequence is CASSPELETRGGTQYF. The CDR3 DNA is TGTGCCAGCTCACCGGAGCTTGAGACCCGGGGGGGGACCCAGTACTTC.

This chain links TRBV30 with TRBJ1-1; 7 positions match TRBD1. Losses at the gene ends were 4 bases for V and 11 bases for J; bases not matched to a gene: 10. CDR1 is GTSNPN, CDR2 SVGIG, per germline (reference sequence). The CDR3 runs to 12 residues. CDR3 amino acids: CAWIYAGGVAFF. The CDR3 nucleotides read TGTGCCTGGATATACGCAGGGGGTGTCGCTTTCTTT.

The J gene is TRBJ2-1, the V gene TRBV6-6; 12 bases align to TRBD2. The germline V gene has CDR1 MNHNY and CDR2 SVGAGI (reference sequence). This CDR3 has 15 amino acids. The ends lost 5 bases at V and 5 bases at J; junction bases unmatched: 4. The CDR3 here is CASSTSGGQNNEQFF. CDR3 nucleotides: TGTGCCAGCAGTACTAGCGGGGGGCAGAACAATGAGCAGTTCTTC.

The chain has TRBV18 and TRBJ1-2, with D possibly being TRBD1 (6 bases). The CDR3 length is 16 residues. V gave up 6 bases and J gave up 0 bases, with 17 bases separating them. CDR1 is KGHSH, CDR2 LQKENI, per germline. The CDR3 nucleotides read TGTGCCAGCTCCCTGGACAGTTCTCGCGCTAACTATGGCTACACCTTC. This sequence encodes CASSLDSSRANYGYTF.

The chain carries TRBV27 and TRBJ1-6, with 8 bases that match TRBD1. The CDR3 has 17 amino acids. CDR1 is MNHEY, CDR2 SMNVEV, per germline (reference sequence). V lost 5 bases, J lost 0 bases, and 6 bases stayed unmatched. The CDR3 loop is CASSLRGLTSYNSPLHF. The CDR3 region has the DNA TGTGCCAGCAGTCTCAGGGGGCTAACCTCCTATAATTCACCCCTCCACTTT.